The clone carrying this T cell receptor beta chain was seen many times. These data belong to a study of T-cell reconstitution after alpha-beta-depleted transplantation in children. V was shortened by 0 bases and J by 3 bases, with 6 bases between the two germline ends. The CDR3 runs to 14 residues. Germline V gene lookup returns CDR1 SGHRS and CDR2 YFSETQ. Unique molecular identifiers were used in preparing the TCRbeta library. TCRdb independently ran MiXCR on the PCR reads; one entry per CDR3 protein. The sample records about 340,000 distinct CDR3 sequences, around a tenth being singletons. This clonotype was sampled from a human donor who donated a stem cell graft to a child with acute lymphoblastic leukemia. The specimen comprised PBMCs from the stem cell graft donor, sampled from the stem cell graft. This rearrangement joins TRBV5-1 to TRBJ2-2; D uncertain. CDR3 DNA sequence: TGCGCCAGCAGCTTGGACTTTCACACCGGGGAGCTGTTTTTT. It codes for CASSLDFHTGELFF.